This TCR beta chain was captured in a study of early T cells in non-severe SARS-CoV-2 infection. Study context: Unpaired chains resulted from sequencing bulk RNA of unsorted whole blood.

Attached unique molecular identifiers marked individual cDNA molecules. TCRdb re-analysed the 5' RACE reads in MiXCR, keeping a single row per CDR3 protein. This table has 53,000 or so distinct CDR3 sequences, less than 15% appearing once. Whole-study findings and limits: Matching against VDJdb likely underestimated virus-specific expansions, favoring anti-spike CD8.

Germline assignment: CDR1 SGHTA and CDR2 FQGNSA. V lost 2 bases and J lost 1, with 12 bases in between. This CDR3 contains 15 residues. To note about this clonotype: The antigen remains undetermined.

The TCR sequence derives from an adult who was a healthcare worker with PCR-confirmed SARS-CoV-2 infection or an uninfected control (not recorded which). This rearrangement joins TRBV7-2 to TRBJ2-7; TRBD2 is a possible D gene (6 bases). Sequencing used whole blood, obtained at baseline. The DNA of the CDR3 is TGTGCCAGCAGCTTATCCCTGGGGACTTCCTACGAGCAGTACTTC. This codes for CASSLSLGTSYEQYF.